There are a few counts of the clone carrying this TCR beta chain. Its antigen is not identified. With 5 bases removed from V and 4 bases from J, the gap between germline ends came to 17 bases. The CDR3 runs 16 residues. Germline V lookup: CDR1 LGHNA, CDR2 YNFKEQ. The entry originates in a study of T cells in Graves' hyperthyroidism and ophthalmopathy. Researchers took RNA transcripts and amplified the TCR beta CDR3 regions from them. When the TCR CDR3 underwent first-round RT-PCR, the HTBI primer set was used. TCRdb re-derived calls from the multiplex PCR reads in MiXCR, one entry per CDR3 protein. The sample lists about 480,000 distinct CDR3 sequences; 13% to 15% were seen once. Study outcomes and limitations: Ophthalmopathy was distinguished from stable hyperthyroidism by 13 V-J signatures.

Stable Graves' hyperthyroidism meant no ophthalmopathy progression within 18 months. Clinical symptoms, serum thyroxine, TRAb, thyroid ultrasound and orbital computed tomography established diagnosis. The sequence was obtained from a woman younger than 30 with Graves' hyperthyroidism. The V gene is TRBV4-2, the J gene TRBJ2-2, with a tentative D call TRBD2 (6 bases). Sequencing input: blood. Here the CDR3 DNA reads TGTGCCAGCAGCTCCGGGGAAGGGACTGGCACCGGGGAGCTGTTTTTT. Amino acids: CASSSGEGTGTGELFF.